The present T cell receptor (beta chain) was sequenced within a study of T cell responses to AZD1222 COVID-19 vaccine. Sequencing was performed with immunoSEQ multiplex PCR; in TCRdb, only in-frame clones are kept and a portion is missing. This repertoire shows approximately 150,000 clones, 70% to 90% found once; its top ten account for 4% to 5.5%. The CDR3 runs to 14 residues. V lost 5 bases, J lost 3 bases, and 14 bases lay in between. Germline values: CDR1 SGHAT, CDR2 FQNNGV. In the case of this clone: Antigen unknown.

Study results and caveats: There were repertoire samples only from the period after the peak T cell response.

J is TRBJ2-7 and V is TRBV11-2; no clear D. The input for sequencing was peripheral blood, taken 28 days after the second AZD1222 dose. The clonotype originates from an adult who received the AZD1222 COVID-19 vaccine. For the CDR3, the DNA is TGTGCCAGCAGCCCGAGCGTAACGGGCTACGAGCAGTACTTC. Amino acids: CASSPSVTGYEQYF.